These T cell receptor beta chains were read from a single sample in a study of shared clonotypes between healthy human individuals. TCRdb's table, derived via immunoSEQ multiplex PCR, lists solely in-frame clones and lacks some. The sample lists 2 million to 2.5 million clones, approximately 94% occurring once. Sample: naive CD4+ T cells from PBMCs. Receptors were obtained from a man between 18 and 35 years old in good health. Some clones in this sample may be carry-over from other donors' samples. Both conserved end residues are part of each CDR3. Fields, in order: J gene, D gene, clone size, V gene, CDR3 length, CDR3 protein, CDR3 DNA. A D gene is named only where the DNA matches it firmly. Clone size appears in some rows only: once, few, many, or a class for an expanded clone.

j_call: TRBJ1-4; d_call: .; clone_size: once; v_call: TRBV15; cdr3_length: 12; cdr3_aa: CATSWGREKLFF; cdr3_nt: TGTGCCACCAGCTGGGGCAGGGAAAAACTGTTTTTT
j_call: TRBJ2-1; d_call: TRBD1; clone_size: .; v_call: TRBV5-1; cdr3_length: 14; cdr3_aa: CASAPGQGAFEQFF; cdr3_nt: TGCGCCAGCGCACCGGGACAGGGGGCTTTTGAGCAGTTCTTC
j_call: TRBJ2-1; d_call: .; clone_size: .; v_call: TRBV28; cdr3_length: 16; cdr3_aa: CASRNGGQGPYNEQFF; cdr3_nt: TGTGCCAGCAGAAATGGTGGGCAAGGACCCTACAATGAGCAGTTCTTC
j_call: TRBJ1-1; d_call: .; clone_size: .; v_call: TRBV28; cdr3_length: 15; cdr3_aa: CASSPGGGMNTEAFF; cdr3_nt: TGTGCCAGCAGCCCGGGGGGTGGTATGAACACTGAAGCTTTCTTT
j_call: TRBJ2-1; d_call: .; clone_size: .; v_call: TRBV5-1; cdr3_length: 16; cdr3_aa: CASSLEIQTVYNEQFF; cdr3_nt: TGCGCCAGCAGCTTGGAAATCCAAACGGTTTACAATGAGCAGTTCTTC
j_call: TRBJ2-7; d_call: .; clone_size: .; v_call: TRBV7-9; cdr3_length: 13; cdr3_aa: CASSPRGSYEQYF; cdr3_nt: TGTGCCAGCAGTCCCAGGGGCTCCTACGAGCAGTACTTC
j_call: TRBJ2-3; d_call: TRBD2; clone_size: .; v_call: TRBV29-1; cdr3_length: 15; cdr3_aa: CSVVGGRAGADTQYF; cdr3_nt: TGCAGCGTTGTGGGCGGGAGGGCCGGTGCAGATACGCAGTATTTT
j_call: TRBJ2-5; d_call: .; clone_size: .; v_call: TRBV30; cdr3_length: 12; cdr3_aa: CAWSVQLETQYF; cdr3_nt: TGTGCCTGGAGTGTACAGTTGGAGACCCAGTACTTC
j_call: TRBJ2-7; d_call: .; clone_size: .; v_call: TRBV7-2; cdr3_length: 14; cdr3_aa: CASSLGPLSSARYF; cdr3_nt: TGTGCCAGCAGCTTAGGGCCTCTCTCGTCCGCCCGGTACTTC
j_call: TRBJ1-2; d_call: .; clone_size: .; v_call: TRBV10-3; cdr3_length: 13; cdr3_aa: CAISGQGNYGYTF; cdr3_nt: TGTGCCATCAGTGGTCAGGGTAACTATGGCTACACCTTC
j_call: TRBJ1-1; d_call: .; clone_size: few; v_call: TRBV5-1; cdr3_length: 13; cdr3_aa: CASSFAARTEAFF; cdr3_nt: TGCGCCAGCAGCTTTGCAGCGAGGACTGAAGCTTTCTTT
j_call: TRBJ2-1; d_call: TRBD2; clone_size: .; v_call: TRBV7-3; cdr3_length: 15; cdr3_aa: CASSPSGTPYNEQFF; cdr3_nt: TGTGCCAGCAGCCCCAGCGGGACCCCGTACAATGAGCAGTTCTTC
j_call: TRBJ2-1; d_call: TRBD2; clone_size: .; v_call: TRBV11-3; cdr3_length: 14; cdr3_aa: CASSPTSGRNEQFF; cdr3_nt: TGTGCCAGCAGCCCCACTAGCGGGAGGAATGAGCAGTTCTTC
j_call: TRBJ2-5; d_call: .; clone_size: .; v_call: TRBV5-1; cdr3_length: 13; cdr3_aa: CASSLEGRETQYF; cdr3_nt: TGCGCCAGCAGCTTGGAAGGGAGGGAGACCCAGTACTTC
j_call: TRBJ1-1; d_call: .; clone_size: few; v_call: TRBV10-1; cdr3_length: 13; cdr3_aa: CASSTGEGTEAFF; cdr3_nt: TGCGCCAGCAGTACCGGGGAGGGGACTGAAGCTTTCTTT
j_call: TRBJ2-5; d_call: .; clone_size: .; v_call: TRBV2; cdr3_length: 16; cdr3_aa: CASQRQGNPSQETQYF; cdr3_nt: TGTGCCAGTCAGAGGCAGGGGAACCCCTCGCAAGAGACCCAGTACTTC
j_call: TRBJ2-1; d_call: .; clone_size: .; v_call: TRBV19; cdr3_length: 16; cdr3_aa: CASSPRDAEGYNEQFF; cdr3_nt: TGTGCCAGTAGCCCAAGGGACGCCGAGGGGTACAATGAGCAGTTCTTC
j_call: TRBJ1-2; d_call: .; clone_size: .; v_call: TRBV7-2; cdr3_length: 13; cdr3_aa: CASSLAGINGYTF; cdr3_nt: TGTGCCAGCAGCTTAGCCGGGATCAATGGCTACACCTTC
j_call: TRBJ2-1; d_call: .; clone_size: .; v_call: TRBV10-3; cdr3_length: 13; cdr3_aa: CAISESGYNEQFF; cdr3_nt: TGTGCCATCAGTGAGTCAGGGTACAATGAGCAGTTCTTC
j_call: TRBJ1-1; d_call: TRBD1; clone_size: .; v_call: TRBV6-6; cdr3_length: 16; cdr3_aa: CASSYSPDRMNTEAFF; cdr3_nt: TGTGCCAGCAGTTACTCCCCGGACAGGATGAACACTGAAGCTTTCTTT
j_call: TRBJ2-2; d_call: TRBD2; clone_size: once; v_call: TRBV23-1; cdr3_length: 20; cdr3_aa: CASSQSETSGTAPFAGELFF; cdr3_nt: TGCGCCAGCAGTCAATCGGAGACTAGCGGGACTGCACCCTTCGCCGGGGAGCTGTTTTTT
j_call: TRBJ2-5; d_call: .; clone_size: .; v_call: TRBV11-2; cdr3_length: 15; cdr3_aa: CASSLRPDRQETQYF; cdr3_nt: TGTGCCAGCAGCCTCCGCCCGGACAGACAAGAGACCCAGTACTTC
j_call: TRBJ1-1; d_call: .; clone_size: few; v_call: TRBV28; cdr3_length: 12; cdr3_aa: CASSLPISEAFF; cdr3_nt: TGTGCCAGCAGTTTACCGATAAGTGAAGCTTTCTTT
j_call: TRBJ2-3; d_call: .; clone_size: .; v_call: TRBV9; cdr3_length: 15; cdr3_aa: CASSVQEGLSDTQYF; cdr3_nt: TGTGCCAGCAGCGTACAGGAGGGCCTCTCAGATACGCAGTATTTT
j_call: TRBJ2-3; d_call: TRBD2; clone_size: .; v_call: TRBV2; cdr3_length: 13; cdr3_aa: CASSGRRTDTQYF; cdr3_nt: TGTGCCAGCAGCGGGAGGAGAACAGATACGCAGTATTTT
j_call: TRBJ2-1; d_call: .; clone_size: .; v_call: TRBV6-1; cdr3_length: 14; cdr3_aa: CASRDSYYYNEQFF; cdr3_nt: TGTGCCAGCAGGGACAGCTACTATTACAATGAGCAGTTCTTC
j_call: TRBJ2-2; d_call: TRBD2; clone_size: once; v_call: TRBV7-2; cdr3_length: 15; cdr3_aa: CASSMSGRWPGELFF; cdr3_nt: TGTGCCAGCAGCATGAGCGGGAGATGGCCCGGGGAGCTGTTTTTT
j_call: TRBJ2-1; d_call: TRBD1; clone_size: .; v_call: TRBV5-8; cdr3_length: 15; cdr3_aa: CASSPRGQTYNEQFF; cdr3_nt: TGTGCCAGCAGCCCGAGGGGACAGACCTACAATGAGCAGTTCTTC
j_call: TRBJ1-2; d_call: .; clone_size: .; v_call: TRBV6-1; cdr3_length: 12; cdr3_aa: CASSDRALGYTF; cdr3_nt: TGTGCCAGCAGTGATAGGGCTCTTGGCTACACCTTC
j_call: TRBJ1-5; d_call: .; clone_size: .; v_call: TRBV28; cdr3_length: 15; cdr3_aa: CASSLRWLSNQPQHF; cdr3_nt: TGTGCCAGCAGTCTAAGGTGGCTTAGCAATCAGCCCCAGCATTTT
j_call: TRBJ2-4; d_call: .; clone_size: .; v_call: TRBV18; cdr3_length: 17; cdr3_aa: CASSALGMWEAKNIQYF; cdr3_nt: TGTGCCAGCTCAGCCCTAGGGATGTGGGAGGCCAAAAACATTCAGTACTTC
j_call: TRBJ1-1; d_call: .; clone_size: few; v_call: TRBV7-9; cdr3_length: 10; cdr3_aa: CASSPPEAFF; cdr3_nt: TGTGCCAGCAGCCCACCTGAAGCTTTCTTT
j_call: TRBJ2-3; d_call: .; clone_size: .; v_call: TRBV12-5; cdr3_length: 17; cdr3_aa: CASGLGVGGPGTDTQYF; cdr3_nt: TGTGCTAGTGGTTTGGGTGTGGGGGGCCCAGGGACGGATACGCAGTATTTT
j_call: TRBJ2-5; d_call: .; clone_size: .; v_call: TRBV5-8; cdr3_length: 15; cdr3_aa: CASSLAGGPQETQYF; cdr3_nt: TGTGCCAGCAGCTTGGCCGGAGGGCCCCAAGAGACCCAGTACTTC
j_call: TRBJ1-2; d_call: TRBD1; clone_size: .; v_call: TRBV9; cdr3_length: 16; cdr3_aa: CASSVGGGQGNYGYTF; cdr3_nt: TGTGCCAGCAGCGTAGGCGGGGGACAGGGCAACTATGGCTACACCTTC
j_call: TRBJ1-2; d_call: TRBD1; clone_size: .; v_call: TRBV29-1; cdr3_length: 14; cdr3_aa: CSATPTGADYGYTF; cdr3_nt: TGCAGCGCTACCCCGACAGGGGCGGACTATGGCTACACCTTC
j_call: TRBJ2-5; d_call: .; clone_size: once; v_call: TRBV28; cdr3_length: 12; cdr3_aa: CASSIWWETQYF; cdr3_nt: TGTGCCAGCAGTATTTGGTGGGAGACCCAGTACTTC
j_call: TRBJ2-1; d_call: TRBD1; clone_size: .; v_call: TRBV10-2; cdr3_length: 14; cdr3_aa: CASSGQGYVNEQFF; cdr3_nt: TGCGCCAGCAGTGGACAGGGGTATGTCAATGAGCAGTTCTTC
j_call: TRBJ1-3; d_call: .; clone_size: .; v_call: TRBV6-1; cdr3_length: 11; cdr3_aa: CGVYSGNTIYF; cdr3_nt: TGTGGGGTCTACTCTGGAAACACCATATATTTT
j_call: TRBJ2-3; d_call: TRBD2; clone_size: .; v_call: TRBV5-1; cdr3_length: 15; cdr3_aa: CASSLGEGLANTQYF; cdr3_nt: TGCGCCAGCAGCTTGGGGGAGGGCCTGGCGAATACGCAGTATTTT